One sample yielded the 28 T cell receptor beta chains listed below, sequenced in a study of HIV-infected children after antiretroviral therapy interruption. Treatment defined: PENTA 11 planned treatment interruption arm or continuous ART arm. RNA-based 3' RACE libraries used unique molecular identifiers. TCRdb re-called the 3' RACE reads with MiXCR, one entry per CDR3 protein. This sample has fewer than 50,000 distinct CDR3 sequences, with 3.5% to 5% found just once. Sequencing was performed on CD45RA+ CD4+ T cells from PBMCs, pooled from several time points, taken from a donor given antiretroviral therapy, either interrupted or continuous. Subset in this sample: naive CD4+ CD45RA+ CD45RO- T cells. All receptors come from a pool of human donors with HIV.

The chain couples TRBV29-1 to TRBJ2-1; D may correspond to TRBD1 or TRBD2 (5 bases each). Germline V lookup: CDR1 SQVTM, CDR2 ANQGSEA. This CDR3 has 14 residues. V lost 0 bases, J lost 8 bases, and 14 bases lay in between. The CDR3 sequence is CSVEDLALGDEQFF. CDR3 coding DNA: TGCAGCGTTGAAGATCTGGCGCTGGGGGATGAGCAGTTCTTC.

The J gene is TRBJ2-3, the V gene TRBV6-5, with D perhaps TRBD1 or TRBD2 (5 bases each). Germline CDR1 and CDR2: MNHEY and SVGAGI. Deletions cut 3 bases from V and 0 bases from J, with 10 bases between. The CDR3 sequence is 15 residues long. CDR3 DNA sequence: TGTGCCAGCAGTTATCATGGGGGTAGCACAGATACGCAGTATTTT. This encodes CASSYHGGSTDTQYF.

This clonotype was recorded many times. V gene TRBV3-1 combines with J gene TRBJ2-1; D remains unclear. This CDR3 has 11 amino acids. Trimming took off 1 base at V and 9 bases at J, with 4 bases between the two ends. CDR1 is LGHDT and CDR2 is YNNKEL in the germline V gene (reference sequence). The CDR3 here is CASSQVSEQFF. CDR3 coding DNA: TGTGCCAGCAGCCAAGTAAGTGAGCAGTTCTTC.

This clonotype was found a few times. The chain employs TRBV12-3 or TRBV12-4 and TRBJ2-5; 9 bases match TRBD2. Germline trimming cut 8 bases from V and 5 bases from J; bases unmatched to any gene: 9. This CDR3 region has 14 residues. CDR3 sequence: CASRLGLAGETQYF. CDR3 DNA: TGTGCCAGCCGCCTCGGGCTAGCGGGGGAGACCCAGTACTTC.

This clonotype was seen more than once but under ten times. The chain joins TRBV29-1 to TRBJ2-7; 8 positions agree with TRBD1. CDR3 length: 13 amino acids. The germline V gene encodes CDR1 SQVTM and CDR2 ANQGSEA. This CDR3 reads CKLGQGHSYEQYF. Here the CDR3 DNA reads TGCAAGCTAGGACAGGGCCACTCCTACGAGCAGTACTTC.

This clonotype appeared many times. The V and J genes are TRBV11-2 and TRBJ1-2; D is perhaps TRBD1 (5 bases). In germline, CDR1 is SGHAT, CDR2 FQNNGV. The CDR3 is made up of 15 amino acids. V was clipped by 4 bases and J by 3 bases, with 15 bases between them. CDR3 nucleotide sequence: TGTGCCAGCAGCTCCCCTGGAGGGGCTGACTATGGCTACACCTTC. This encodes CASSSPGGADYGYTF.

This clonotype came up many times. The chain uses TRBV12-3 or TRBV12-4 and TRBJ1-2; D call uncertain. Trimming took 6 bases from V and 4 from J, leaving 18 bases between them. CDR3 size: 15 residues. CDR3 nucleotide sequence: TGTGCCAGCAGCTTCCGGTGGGGAGCGACCTATGGCTACACCTTC. Amino acids: CASSFRWGATYGYTF.

This clonotype was observed many times. The J gene is TRBJ1-3, the V gene TRBV12-3 or TRBV12-4, with 7 bases aligning to TRBD1. This CDR3 contains 18 residues. V shed 4 bases, J shed 3 bases, and the junction held 15 bases outside the gene matches. The CDR3 is CASSYLYRGILGGNTIYF. For the CDR3, the DNA is TGTGCCAGCAGTTACTTATACAGGGGAATATTAGGTGGAAACACCATATATTTT.

This clonotype occurred many times. The chain's CDR3 is CASSQSNSPLHF. The DNA of the CDR3 is TGTGCCAGCAGCCAATCAAATTCACCCCTCCACTTT. The rearrangement links TRBV6-6 to TRBJ1-6; the D is unclear. Germline V lookup: CDR1 MNHNY, CDR2 SVGAGI (reference sequence). This CDR3 region has 12 residues. Between the trimmed V and J ends, which lost 6 bases and 7 bases, there was a span of 7 bases.

The table lists this clonotype with many counts. V usage is TRBV20-1 and J usage is TRBJ1-4; D remains ambiguous. The CDR3 covers 14 residues. Per the germline V gene, CDR1 is DFQATT and CDR2 is SNEGSKA (reference sequence). The V gene lost 4 bases and the J gene lost 7 bases, with 16 bases spanning the gap. The CDR3 sequence: CSATNPTDGEKLFF. The CDR3 DNA follows: TGCAGTGCTACAAACCCAACTGACGGTGAAAAACTGTTTTTT.

In its sample, this clonotype is medium-sized (0.01 to 0.1%). This chain connects TRBV12-3 or TRBV12-4 to TRBJ1-3; D is unclear. The CDR3 runs to 14 residues. The V gene lost 2 bases and the J gene lost 4 bases, with 9 bases spanning the gap. Here the CDR3 DNA reads TGTGCCAGCAGTTTAACGGAGTCCGGAAACACCATATATTTT. It specifies CASSLTESGNTIYF.

Many counts were recorded for this clonotype. Written as DNA, the CDR3 is TGCAGTGCTAGAGGACAGGGTGGAGAGACCCAGTACTTC. Translating gives CSARGQGGETQYF. This chain links TRBV20-1 with TRBJ2-5; 7 nucleotides align to TRBD1. J gave up 4 bases and V 1 base, and 3 bases lay outside the gene matches. Germline CDR1 is DFQATT and CDR2 is SNEGSKA (reference sequence). This CDR3 contains 13 residues.

This clonotype was counted at least ten times. The V call is TRBV27, the J call TRBJ2-3; 9 positions agree with TRBD1. Losses at the gene ends were 8 bases for V and 0 bases for J; bases not matched to a gene: 0. This CDR3 contains 13 residues. CDR1 is MNHEY and CDR2 is SMNVEV in the germline V gene (reference sequence). CDR3 residues: CASGQGSTDTQYF. The CDR3 DNA follows: TGTGCCAGCGGACAGGGGAGCACAGATACGCAGTATTTT.

This clonotype is medium-sized within its sample. V and J are TRBV6-5 and TRBJ1-1; D is possibly TRBD1 (6 bases). This CDR3 is 13 amino acids long. The germline V gene encodes CDR1 MNHEY and CDR2 SVGAGI. With 7 bases removed from V and 3 bases from J, the gap between germline ends came to 12 bases. The CDR3 sequence: CASTPTGYTEAFF. CDR3 in DNA: TGTGCCAGCACCCCAACAGGGTACACTGAAGCTTTCTTT.

This clonotype was seen many times. The rearrangement joins TRBV25-1 to TRBJ2-3; no reliable D call. Trimming removed 4 bases at V and 4 bases at J, with 3 bases between. Germline V gene data show CDR1 as MGHDK and CDR2 as SYGVNS. This CDR3 spans 11 amino acids. CDR3 loop: CASSVPDTQYF. Written as DNA, the CDR3 is TGTGCCAGCAGTGTTCCAGATACGCAGTATTTT.

This clonotype has just a few counts. The V gene is TRBV29-1, the J gene TRBJ1-3; D perhaps matches TRBD1 (5 bases). Germline CDR1 SQVTM, CDR2 ANQGSEA. V shed 8 bases and J shed 0 bases, with 14 bases lying between them. This CDR3 comprises 14 residues. In DNA, the CDR3 is TGCAGCATAACGGGACCGTCCTCTGGAAACACCATATATTTT. Protein sequence: CSITGPSSGNTIYF.

At least ten counts were recorded for this clonotype. V usage is TRBV5-4 and J usage is TRBJ2-1, with TRBD2 matching over 12 bases. From germline, CDR1 is SGHNT and CDR2 YYREEE (reference sequence). The CDR3 consists of 16 residues. The ends lost 5 bases at V and 1 base at J; junction bases unmatched: 4. The CDR3 reads CASRSGTSGSYNEQFF. CDR3 in DNA: TGTGCCAGCAGATCCGGGACTAGCGGGTCCTACAATGAGCAGTTCTTC.

This clonotype occurred many times. V usage is TRBV7-6 and J usage is TRBJ1-1; D is ambiguous. The CDR3 contains 13 residues. The germline CDR1 and CDR2 sequences are SGHVS and FNYEAQ. Trimming stripped 3 bases from V and 4 bases from J, with 9 bases between. The CDR3 DNA reads TGTGCCAGCAGCTTTTCCCAATTCACTGAAGCTTTCTTT. Amino acids: CASSFSQFTEAFF. Drawing the rest from reference TRBV7-6 and TRBJ1-1, the complete variable domain is GAGVSQSPRYKVTKRGQDVALRCDPISGHVSLYWYRQALGQGPEFLTYFNYEAQQDKSGLPNDRFSAERPEGSISTLTIQRTEQRDSAMYRCASSFSQFTEAFFGQGTRLTVV.

This clonotype has a count of ten or more. The gene calls are TRBV18 and TRBJ1-5; TRBD1 aligns across 8 bases. J lost 4 bases, V lost 4 bases, and 12 bases had no gene match. Germline-derived CDR1 and CDR2 are KGHSH and LQKENI. The CDR3 runs 17 residues. The CDR3 sequence is CASSLTRLGTGNQPQHF. The CDR3 bases are TGTGCCAGCTCACTAACTAGACTAGGGACAGGAAATCAGCCCCAGCATTTT.

This clonotype was recorded many times. The chain uses TRBV3-1 and TRBJ1-6; D ambiguous. Trimming removed 6 bases at V and 5 bases at J, with 5 bases between. CDR3 length equals 12 residues. In germline, CDR1 is LGHDT, CDR2 YNNKEL (reference sequence). CDR3 DNA: TGTGCCAGCAGGCAGGATAATTCACCCCTCCACTTT. Its translation is CASRQDNSPLHF.

The table lists this clonotype with many counts. V usage is TRBV11-2 and J usage is TRBJ2-3, with 12 bases matching TRBD2. In germline, CDR1 is SGHAT, CDR2 FQNNGV. The CDR3 is 16 amino acids. After removal of 2 bases from V and 2 bases from J, the junction contained 2 bases not matched to a gene. The CDR3 spells CASSLRLAGDTDTQYF. The DNA of the CDR3 is TGTGCCAGCAGCTTAAGACTAGCGGGAGACACAGATACGCAGTATTTT.

This clonotype was counted many times. This chain links TRBV12-3 or TRBV12-4 with TRBJ1-5; TRBD1 is a possible D gene (5 bases). Trimming shortened V by 7 bases and J by 0 bases, and 10 bases separated the two germline ends. CDR3 length: 14 residues. As DNA, the CDR3 is TGTGCCAGCAACTGGGGCGGTAGCAATCAGCCCCAGCATTTT. Its translation: CASNWGGSNQPQHF.

This clonotype was seen repeatedly, ten times or more. The chain recombines TRBV6-6 with TRBJ1-4; D might be TRBD1 (5 bases). Per the germline V gene, CDR1 is MNHNY and CDR2 is SVGAGI (reference sequence). CDR3 length: 13 residues. Trimming left V 6 bases short and J 8 bases short, with 13 bases between. CDR3 residues: CASSNPGREKLFF. The DNA of the CDR3 is TGTGCCAGCAGCAACCCGGGACGAGAAAAACTGTTTTTT.

This clonotype was seen many times. This chain joins TRBV6-6 and TRBJ1-1; possibly TRBD1 for D (5 bases). Looked up from germline, CDR1 is MNHNY and CDR2 is SVGAGI (reference sequence). The CDR3 is made up of 15 amino acids. V lost 5 bases and J lost 14, with 27 bases in between. The CDR3 DNA is TGTGCCAGCAGTGATGCGGGCAGGACAAACACAGAAGTCTTCTTT. Residues: CASSDAGRTNTEVFF.

This clonotype has at least ten counts. This chain links TRBV6-2 or TRBV6-3 with TRBJ1-2; weak D call: TRBD1 (5 bases). The CDR3 totals 13 residues. CDR1 and CDR2 (germline): MNHEY, SVGEGT. Trimming removed 6 bases at V and 4 bases at J, with 12 bases between. The CDR3 nucleotides are TGTGCCAGCAGCCCACAGGAAACCTATGGCTACACCTTC. It encodes CASSPQETYGYTF.

This clonotype has at least ten counts. CDR3 protein: CASDSSYEQYF. In DNA, the CDR3 is TGTGCCAGCGACTCCTCCTACGAGCAGTACTTC. This sequence joins TRBV28 and TRBJ2-7; D unclear. In germline, CDR1 is MDHEN, CDR2 SYDVKM. The ends were cut back, 8 bases at V and 0 bases at J, with 5 bases in the middle. This CDR3 is built from 11 residues.

This chain joins TRBV6-2 or TRBV6-3 and TRBJ2-1; TRBD2 matches 10 bases. From germline, CDR1 is MNHEY and CDR2 SVGEGT. There are 17 residues in the CDR3. Trimming removed 4 bases from V and 10 bases from J; junction bases left unmatched: 16. The chain's CDR3 is CASSSHRIAGGWGEQFF. The DNA of the CDR3 is TGTGCCAGCAGTTCCCACCGGATAGCGGGGGGCTGGGGGGAGCAGTTCTTC.

This clonotype was counted many times. V and J are TRBV28 and TRBJ2-4; D may be TRBD2 (6 bases). V was clipped by 5 bases and J by 0 bases, with 14 bases between them. Germline V gene sequence: CDR1 MDHEN, CDR2 SYDVKM. CDR3 length: 16 residues. CDR3 nucleotide sequence: TGTGCCAGCAGTCCCTTCCAGGGACTAGCCAAAAACATTCAGTACTTC. Protein product: CASSPFQGLAKNIQYF.